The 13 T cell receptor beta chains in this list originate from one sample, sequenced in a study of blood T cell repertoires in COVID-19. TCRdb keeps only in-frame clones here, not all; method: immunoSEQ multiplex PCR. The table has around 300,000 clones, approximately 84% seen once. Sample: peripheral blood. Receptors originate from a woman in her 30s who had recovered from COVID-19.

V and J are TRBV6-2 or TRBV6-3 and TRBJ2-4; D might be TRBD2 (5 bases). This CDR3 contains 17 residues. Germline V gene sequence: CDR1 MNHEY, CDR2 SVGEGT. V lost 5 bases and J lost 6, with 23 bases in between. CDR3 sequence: CASSDVSSRRDGNIQYF. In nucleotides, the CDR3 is TGTGCCAGCAGTGACGTAAGCAGTCGTCGGGATGGAAACATTCAGTACTTC.

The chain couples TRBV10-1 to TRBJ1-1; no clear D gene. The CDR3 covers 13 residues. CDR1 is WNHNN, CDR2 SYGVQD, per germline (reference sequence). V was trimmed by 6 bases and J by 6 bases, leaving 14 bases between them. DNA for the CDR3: TGCGCCAGCAGATACTCGTCGGAGGCTGAAGCTTTCTTT. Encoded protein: CASRYSSEAEAFF.

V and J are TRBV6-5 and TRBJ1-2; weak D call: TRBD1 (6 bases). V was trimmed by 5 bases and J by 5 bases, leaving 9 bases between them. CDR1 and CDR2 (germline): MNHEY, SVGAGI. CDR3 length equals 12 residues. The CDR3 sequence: CASSPDSYGYTF. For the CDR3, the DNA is TGTGCCAGCAGTCCGGACAGTTATGGCTACACCTTC.

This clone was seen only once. In nucleotides, the CDR3 is TGTGCCAGCAGCCCCAGGGCAGGGGGTACCGGGGAGCTGTTTTTT. Encoded protein: CASSPRAGGTGELFF. This chain uses TRBV5-6 with TRBJ2-2, with 7 bases that match TRBD1. Looked up from germline, CDR1 is SGHDT and CDR2 is YYEEEE. Unmatched junction bases numbered 8, after V lost 4 bases and J lost 5 bases. This CDR3 comprises 15 residues.

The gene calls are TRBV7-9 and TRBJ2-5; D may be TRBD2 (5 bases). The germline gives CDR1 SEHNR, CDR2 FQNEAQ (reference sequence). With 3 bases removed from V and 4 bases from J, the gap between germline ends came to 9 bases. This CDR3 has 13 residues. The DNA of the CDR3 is TGTGCCAGCAGCTTTATGACTACAGAGACCCAGTACTTC. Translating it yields CASSFMTTETQYF. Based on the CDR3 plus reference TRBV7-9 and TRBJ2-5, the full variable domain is DTGVSQNPRHKITKRGQNVTFRCDPISEHNRLYWYRQTLGQGPEFLTYFQNEAQLEKSRLLSDRFSAERPKGSFSTLEIQRTEQGDSAMYLCASSFMTTETQYFGPGTRLLVL.

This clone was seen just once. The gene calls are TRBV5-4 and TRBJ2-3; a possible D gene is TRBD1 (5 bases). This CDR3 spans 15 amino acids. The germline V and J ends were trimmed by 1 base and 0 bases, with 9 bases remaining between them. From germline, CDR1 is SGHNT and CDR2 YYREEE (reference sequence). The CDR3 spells CASSLSAGSTDTQYF. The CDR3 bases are TGTGCCAGCAGCTTGTCGGCAGGGAGCACAGATACGCAGTATTTT.

The CDR3 is CASSRDAGTEAFF. The CDR3, as DNA: TGTGCCAGCAGTCGGGACGCGGGGACTGAAGCTTTCTTT. The gene calls are TRBV27 and TRBJ1-1; the D gene is possibly TRBD1 (5 bases). The length of the CDR3 is 13 residues. V was pared by 5 bases and J by 5 bases, with 12 bases between. Germline values: CDR1 MNHEY, CDR2 SMNVEV (reference sequence).

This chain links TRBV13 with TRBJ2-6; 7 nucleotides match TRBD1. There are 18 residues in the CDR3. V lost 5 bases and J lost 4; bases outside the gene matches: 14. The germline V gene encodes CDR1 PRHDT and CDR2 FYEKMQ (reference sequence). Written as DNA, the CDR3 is TGTGCCAGCAGCCCACTACTAGACAGGGAAGCCGGGGCCAACGTCCTGACTTTC. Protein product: CASSPLLDREAGANVLTF.

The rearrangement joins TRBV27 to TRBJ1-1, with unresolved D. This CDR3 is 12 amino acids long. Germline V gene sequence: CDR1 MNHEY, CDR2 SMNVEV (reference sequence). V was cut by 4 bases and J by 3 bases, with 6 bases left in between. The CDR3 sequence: CASSSGYTEAFF. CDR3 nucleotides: TGTGCCAGCAGTTCCGGGTACACTGAAGCTTTCTTT.

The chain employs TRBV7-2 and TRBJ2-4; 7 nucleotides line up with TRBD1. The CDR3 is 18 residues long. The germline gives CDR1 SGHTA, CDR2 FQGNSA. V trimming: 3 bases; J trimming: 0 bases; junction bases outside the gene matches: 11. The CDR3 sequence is CASSFRTGGPPAKNIQYF. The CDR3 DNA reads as TGTGCCAGCAGCTTCCGGACAGGAGGCCCCCCAGCCAAAAACATTCAGTACTTC. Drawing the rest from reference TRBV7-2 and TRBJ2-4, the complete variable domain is GAGVSQSPSNKVTEKGKDVELRCDPISGHTALYWYRQSLGQGLEFLIYFQGNSAPDKSGLPSDRFSAERTGGSVSTLTIQRTQQEDSAVYLCASSFRTGGPPAKNIQYFGAGTRLSVL.

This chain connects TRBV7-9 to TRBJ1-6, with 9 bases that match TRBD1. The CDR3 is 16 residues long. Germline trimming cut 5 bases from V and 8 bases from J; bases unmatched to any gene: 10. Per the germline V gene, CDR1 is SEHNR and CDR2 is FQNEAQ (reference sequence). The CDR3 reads CASSPPGGQGHSPLHF. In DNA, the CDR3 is TGTGCCAGCAGCCCTCCCGGGGGACAGGGACATTCACCCCTCCACTTT.

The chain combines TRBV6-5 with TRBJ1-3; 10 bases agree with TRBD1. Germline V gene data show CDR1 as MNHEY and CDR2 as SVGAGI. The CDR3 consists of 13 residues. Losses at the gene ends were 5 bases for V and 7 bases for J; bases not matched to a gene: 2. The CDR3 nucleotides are TGTGCCAGCAGTCAGGACAGGGGGAACACCATATATTTT. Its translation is CASSQDRGNTIYF.

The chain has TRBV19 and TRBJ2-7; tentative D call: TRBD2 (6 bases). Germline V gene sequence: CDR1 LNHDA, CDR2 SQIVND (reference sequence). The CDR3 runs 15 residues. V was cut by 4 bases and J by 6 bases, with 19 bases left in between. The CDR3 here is CASSTRRVTMGEQYF. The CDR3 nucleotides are TGTGCCAGTAGTACCCGGAGGGTTACCATGGGCGAGCAGTACTTC.